The 18 T cell receptor beta chains below were found in one sample sequenced in a study of glioma-infiltrating T cells after dendritic cell vaccination. Time point noted: after dendritic cell vaccination, including at tumor progression/relapse. Clones were sequenced by immunoSEQ multiplex PCR, and TCRdb holds only the in-frame ones, with some missing. The profile shows about 90,000 clones, 80% to 85% of them singletons. The sequences come from blood, collected after dendritic cell vaccination. These receptors were collected from a human donor with glioblastoma.

The genes are TRBV5-1 and TRBJ1-1; D call uncertain. The CDR3 consists of 15 residues. The germline gives CDR1 SGHRS, CDR2 YFSETQ. V lost 0 bases and J lost 5, with 14 bases in between. CDR3 DNA: TGCGCCAGCAGCTTGGCGACGGGAGGAAGGACTGAAGCTTTCTTT. This codes for CASSLATGGRTEAFF. Full variable domain (missing parts from reference TRBV5-1 and TRBJ1-1): KAGVTQTPRYLIKTRGQQVTLSCSPISGHRSVSWYQQTPGQGLQFLFEYFSETQRNKGNFPGRFSGRQFSNSRSEMNVSTLELGDSALYLCASSLATGGRTEAFFGQGTRLTVV.

The chain carries TRBV13 and TRBJ1-4; D possibly corresponds to TRBD1 (6 bases). The germline V gene encodes CDR1 PRHDT and CDR2 FYEKMQ (reference sequence). Deletions cut 4 bases from V and 5 bases from J, with 11 bases between. The CDR3 is 14 amino acids. In DNA form, the CDR3 reads TGTGCCAGCAGCTCCAACCAGGGGAATGAAAAACTGTTTTTT. Its translation is CASSSNQGNEKLFF.

The V gene is TRBV5-6, the J gene TRBJ1-1; TRBD1 agrees at 10 bases. There are 16 residues in the CDR3. The V gene end was trimmed by 4 bases and the J gene end by 1 base; junction bases not matched to a gene: 7. CDR1 is SGHDT and CDR2 is YYEEEE in the germline V gene. This CDR3 is CASSLRDRGSNTEAFF. CDR3 bases: TGTGCCAGCAGCCTCCGGGACAGGGGATCGAACACTGAAGCTTTCTTT. Complete variable domain (other parts from reference TRBV5-6 and TRBJ1-1): DAGVTQSPTHLIKTRGQQVTLRCSPKSGHDTVSWYQQALGQGPQFIFQYYEEEERQRGNFPDRFSGHQFPNYSSELNVNALLLGDSALYLCASSLRDRGSNTEAFFGQGTRLTVV.

This clone was recorded a few times. The chain carries TRBV5-4 and TRBJ2-1; TRBD1 agrees at 7 bases. Germline trimming cut 4 bases from V and 13 bases from J; bases unmatched to any gene: 8. Germline lookup yields CDR1 SGHNT and CDR2 YYREEE (reference sequence). The CDR3 is made up of 12 amino acids. In DNA, the CDR3 is TGTGCCAGCAGCGCCACAGGGGCCGCACAGTTCTTC. Its translation: CASSATGAAQFF.

The chain recombines TRBV29-1 with TRBJ1-2; 8 bases align to TRBD1. V shed 2 bases and J 4 bases; nucleotides not matched to a gene: 3. The CDR3 consists of 13 residues. The germline V gene encodes CDR1 SQVTM and CDR2 ANQGSEA. The CDR3 region is CSVEHRGSYGYTF. In DNA form, the CDR3 reads TGCAGCGTTGAACACAGGGGGAGCTATGGCTACACCTTC.

The chain joins TRBV9 to TRBJ2-3; D is unclear. The CDR3 contains 16 residues. V was pared by 0 bases and J by 4 bases, with 15 bases between. CDR1 SGDLS and CDR2 YYNGEE come from the germline V gene. DNA for the CDR3: TGTGCCAGCAGCGTAGGGGCAGCCGGATGGGCAGATACGCAGTATTTT. Translated: CASSVGAAGWADTQYF.

The CDR3 loop reads CASSLVINEQFF. DNA of the CDR3: TGTGCCAGCAGCTTAGTTATAAATGAGCAGTTCTTC. V gene TRBV7-2 combines with J gene TRBJ2-1; no clear D gene. The CDR3 extends over 12 amino acids. The germline V gene encodes CDR1 SGHTA and CDR2 FQGNSA. Trimming removed 1 base at V and 7 bases at J, with 5 bases between.

The CDR3 loop reads CASSVEDRQETQYF. In DNA, the CDR3 is TGTGCCAGCAGCGTAGAGGACAGACAAGAGACCCAGTACTTC. V gene TRBV9 combines with J gene TRBJ2-5, with a tentative D call TRBD1 (6 bases). CDR1 is SGDLS, CDR2 YYNGEE, per germline. Trimming pared 0 bases from V and 2 bases from J, leaving 8 bases between. This CDR3 region has 14 residues.

The chain recombines TRBV2 with TRBJ2-1; 9 nucleotides match TRBD1. J gave up 0 bases and V 10 bases, and 10 bases lay outside the gene matches. The CDR3 loop spans 16 amino acids. Germline V gene data show CDR1 as SNHLY and CDR2 as FYNNEI. The DNA for the CDR3 is TGTGCCACCAACCTACAGGGGGCCAGCTCCTACAATGAGCAGTTCTTC. It yields the protein CATNLQGASSYNEQFF.

The chain couples TRBV5-4 to TRBJ2-3; TRBD2 matches at 14 bases. The CDR3 has 18 amino acids. V trimming: 2 bases; J trimming: 1 base; junction bases outside the gene matches: 6. The germline CDR1 and CDR2 sequences are SGHNT and YYREEE (reference sequence). CDR3 residues: CASSFRGTSGGGTDTQYF. The DNA of the CDR3 is TGTGCCAGCAGCTTTCGTGGGACTAGCGGGGGAGGCACAGATACGCAGTATTTT. The variable domain in full, completed from reference TRBV5-4 and TRBJ2-3, reads ETGVTQSPTHLIKTRGQQVTLRCSSQSGHNTVSWYQQALGQGPQFIFQYYREEENGRGNFPPRFSGLQFPNYSSELNVNALELDDSALYLCASSFRGTSGGGTDTQYFGPGTRLTVL.

The CDR3 region has the DNA TGTGCCAGCAGCAAGATCGGACAGGGCCCCTATGGCTACACCTTC. Its translation is CASSKIGQGPYGYTF. The V and J genes are TRBV5-4 and TRBJ1-2; 8 bases map to TRBD1. This CDR3 has 15 amino acids. Germline-derived CDR1 and CDR2 are SGHNT and YYREEE (reference sequence). V trimming: 4 bases; J trimming: 4 bases; junction bases outside the gene matches: 9.

The chain is built from TRBV29-1 and TRBJ2-5; D is unresolved. V shed 7 bases and J shed 5 bases, with 11 bases lying between them. CDR1 and CDR2 from the germline V gene are SQVTM and ANQGSEA. This CDR3 spans 11 amino acids. CDR3 residues: CSAEFRETQYF. CDR3 nucleotide sequence: TGCAGCGCCGAATTTCGGGAGACCCAGTACTTC.

The rearrangement joins TRBV19 to TRBJ1-2, with D hard to call. Trimming shortened V by 0 bases and J by 0 bases, and 8 bases separated the two germline ends. Germline CDR1 LNHDA, CDR2 SQIVND (reference sequence). This CDR3 has 15 amino acids. As DNA, the CDR3 is TGTGCCAGTAGTATAGAAGTAGCAGCTAACTATGGCTACACCTTC. Encoded protein: CASSIEVAANYGYTF.

V is TRBV5-1 and J is TRBJ1-5; D is uncertain. The CDR3 is made up of 14 amino acids. Germline V gene lookup returns CDR1 SGHRS and CDR2 YFSETQ. V lost 2 bases, J lost 3 bases, and 9 bases lay in between. The CDR3 region is CASSFEGLNQPQHF. CDR3 nucleotide sequence: TGCGCCAGCAGCTTTGAGGGTCTCAATCAGCCCCAGCATTTT.

The chain links TRBV12-5 to TRBJ2-7; D perhaps matches TRBD1 (6 bases). The CDR3 sequence is 16 residues long. Germline V gene sequence: CDR1 LGHNT, CDR2 FRNRAP. V was cut by 1 base and J by 6 bases, with 19 bases left in between. CDR3 sequence (DNA): TGTGCTAGTGGTTTGGCGGCCGGGACAATTTTTGGCGAGCAGTACTTC. Its protein is CASGLAAGTIFGEQYF.

This clone was picked up one time. This chain links TRBV6-1 with TRBJ1-2, with D perhaps TRBD1 (5 bases). Trimming took off 6 bases at V and 0 bases at J, with 14 bases between the two ends. The germline CDR1 and CDR2 sequences are MNHNS and SASEGT. This CDR3 is built from 15 residues. CDR3 in amino acids: CASRGGGPPNYGYTF. CDR3 coding DNA: TGTGCCAGCAGGGGGGGTGGGCCACCTAACTATGGCTACACCTTC.

The chain recombines TRBV5-1 with TRBJ2-5; TRBD1 might be the D (6 bases). Germline V CDR1 and CDR2: SGHRS, YFSETQ. V lost 0 bases, J lost 4 bases, and 13 bases lay in between. The length of the CDR3 is 15 residues. CDR3 residues: CASSLGSTGRETQYF. CDR3 DNA sequence: TGCGCCAGCAGCTTGGGGTCGACAGGTAGAGAGACCCAGTACTTC.

This chain links TRBV29-1 with TRBJ2-7, with D perhaps TRBD2 (5 bases). The germline V gene encodes CDR1 SQVTM and CDR2 ANQGSEA. This CDR3 comprises 11 residues. Trimming stripped 3 bases from V and 7 bases from J, with 10 bases between. CDR3 protein: CSVDKGGEQYF. The CDR3, as DNA: TGCAGCGTTGATAAGGGCGGGGAGCAGTACTTC.